The present TCR beta chain was sequenced within a study of spatial heterogeneity in lung cancer. Overall study: Unique TCR and UMI combinations averaged more than ten appearances each in raw reads. General study results and limits: Counts of expanded intratumoral alpha and beta TCRs tracked tumor mutation counts.

TCRdb analysed the 5' RACE reads with MiXCR anew, one entry per CDR3 protein. Among about 11,000 distinct CDR3 sequences, approximately 4.7% were seen once, and the ten largest hold around 12%. Time point here: sample taken at primary tumor resection. Patients with untreated early-stage non-small cell lung cancer, numbering 55 to 75, were the donors. This clonotype was recorded at least ten times. The antigen is undetermined. This beta chain came through as a stray read in a library set up for alpha chains, and its size says little. V lost 6 bases to trimming and J lost 4 bases, with 12 bases between them. The CDR3 has 13 amino acids. The germline gives CDR1 MNHEY, CDR2 SMNVEV (reference sequence).

The clonotype was recovered from a male donor with early-stage non-small cell lung cancer. This material consisted of lung tumor tissue, taken at surgery. The V and J genes are TRBV27 and TRBJ1-2; D is ambiguous. The CDR3 protein is CASRGAASYGYTF. The DNA for the CDR3 is TGTGCCAGCAGGGGTGCTGCTAGCTATGGCTACACCTTC.